A single sample gave rise to the 17 T cell receptor beta chains below, sequenced in a study of CD4 T cells in relation to SARS-CoV-2 and coronaviruses. Before the COVID-19 pandemic, during about 2011-2019, CD4+ T cells were taken from unexposed donors. Isolation of CD4+ T cells took place after 10 days in culture. Their antigens are not known. Clones were sequenced by immunoSEQ multiplex PCR, and TCRdb holds only the in-frame ones, with some missing. The repertoire consists of about 26,000 clones, with around 78% occurring once and the leading ten covering roughly a fifth. Specimen: CD4+ T cells from PBMCs, cultured in vitro. These receptor sequences come from a human donor in good health.

V is TRBV7-9 and J is TRBJ1-5; D is undetermined. The ends were cut back, 1 base at V and 4 bases at J, with 8 bases in the middle. Per the germline V gene, CDR1 is SEHNR and CDR2 is FQNEAQ (reference sequence). The CDR3 is 14 amino acids. CDR3 in DNA: TGTGCCAGCAGCTTAGGTGCGCTAAATCAGCCCCAGCATTTT. It specifies CASSLGALNQPQHF.

This chain links TRBV5-1 with TRBJ2-7, with 8 positions matching TRBD2. Unmatched junction bases numbered 11, after V lost 0 bases and J lost 0 bases. CDR1 and CDR2 from the germline V gene are SGHRS and YFSETQ. The CDR3 totals 18 residues. CDR3 in DNA: TGCGCCAGCAGCTTGGAGCTTAATGCGGGGGGCAGCTCCTACGAGCAGTACTTC. It yields the protein CASSLELNAGGSSYEQYF.

The V gene is TRBV6-1, the J gene TRBJ2-7; no clear D. V lost 2 bases to trimming and J lost 4 bases, with 6 bases between them. The CDR3 has 12 residues. Germline V gene data show CDR1 as MNHNS and CDR2 as SASEGT. CDR3 residues: CASSESFYEQYF. Here the CDR3 DNA reads TGTGCCAGCAGTGAATCTTTTTACGAGCAGTACTTC.

The chain has TRBV4-2 and TRBJ2-7; D might be TRBD1 (6 bases). The germline gives CDR1 LGHNA, CDR2 YNFKEQ. This CDR3 spans 13 amino acids. Deletions cut 5 bases from V and 0 bases from J, with 8 bases between. DNA of the CDR3: TGTGCCAGCAGCTCGGACAGCTCCTACGAGCAGTACTTC. Its translation is CASSSDSSYEQYF.

V is TRBV6-1 and J is TRBJ2-7; no clear D gene. Trimming removed 1 base from V and 4 bases from J, with 5 bases in between. This CDR3 has 12 amino acids. Germline CDR1 and CDR2: MNHNS and SASEGT. The CDR3 protein is CASSEVGYEQYF. In DNA form, the CDR3 reads TGTGCCAGCAGTGAAGTAGGTTACGAGCAGTACTTC.

Only a few counts were recorded for this clone. The chain couples TRBV19 to TRBJ1-5; a possible D gene is TRBD1 (5 bases). Trimming took off 5 bases at V and 6 bases at J, with 11 bases between the two ends. This CDR3 has 13 amino acids. In germline, CDR1 is LNHDA, CDR2 SQIVND (reference sequence). CDR3 nucleotides: TGTGCCAGTAGTGAGGGGATGGGTCAGCCCCAGCATTTT. The encoded protein is CASSEGMGQPQHF.

This sequence joins TRBV12-1 and TRBJ2-7; the listed D gene, TRBD1, was not tested against the DNA. TRBV12-1 is a pseudogene locus. The CDR3 has 12 residues. The DNA for the CDR3 is TGTGCCAGCAGCCTCAGGGGTTACGAGCAGTACTTC. It is translated as CASSLRGYEQYF.

The chain employs TRBV7-2 and TRBJ2-7, with 7 bases lining up with TRBD2. V lost 1 base to trimming and J lost 4 bases; unmatched junction nucleotides: 4. The CDR3 extends over 14 amino acids. From germline, CDR1 is SGHTA and CDR2 FQGNSA. CDR3 bases: TGTGCCAGCAGCTTAGAAGCGGGACCTTACGAGCAGTACTTC. It encodes CASSLEAGPYEQYF.

The rearrangement joins TRBV7-8 to TRBJ1-2; D gene ambiguous. Deletions cut 1 base from V and 8 bases from J, with 14 bases between. The germline gives CDR1 SGHVS, CDR2 FQNEAQ. The CDR3 has 14 amino acids. CDR3 loop: CASSLVNSPTGYTF. CDR3 bases: TGTGCCAGCAGCTTAGTGAACAGTCCGACAGGCTACACCTTC.

This rearrangement joins TRBV5-3 to TRBJ2-2; the D is unclear. TRBV5-3 has ORF status, its function being uncertain. This CDR3 is built from 15 residues. Trimming took 0 bases from V and 5 from J, leaving 11 bases between them. As DNA, the CDR3 is TGTGCCAGAAGCTTGGCCGGATTCAAAACCGGGGAGCTGTTTTTT. It yields the protein CARSLAGFKTGELFF.

The rearrangement uses TRBV7-2 and TRBJ2-2; possibly TRBD1 or TRBD2 for D (5 bases each). Per the germline V gene, CDR1 is SGHTA and CDR2 is FQGNSA. Trimming stripped 1 base from V and 4 bases from J, with 16 bases between. The CDR3 contains 17 residues. The CDR3, as DNA: TGTGCCAGCAGCTTAGACGGGGCCGGGTCAATCACCGGGGAGCTGTTTTTT. Translating it yields CASSLDGAGSITGELFF.

The V and J genes are TRBV9 and TRBJ2-5, with 8 bases identical to TRBD2. The CDR3 is 18 residues long. Trimming at V came to 4 bases and at J to 4 bases, leaving 18 bases not matched to a gene. Germline assignment: CDR1 SGDLS and CDR2 YYNGEE. In DNA, the CDR3 is TGTGCCAGCAGCCCCGAGTTGGGTTGGAGCGGGGGTAGAGAGACCCAGTACTTC. Translated, it gives CASSPELGWSGGRETQYF.

The rearrangement links TRBV21-1 to TRBJ1-6; the table's D call, TRBD1, was not checked against the DNA. TRBV21-1 is a pseudogene. The CDR3 contains 14 residues. CDR3 region: CASSKGQGGTPLHF. The DNA of the CDR3 is TGTGCCAGCAGCAAAGGACAGGGAGGCACACCCCTCCACTTT.

This CDR3 reads CASSPGQNNEQFF. In DNA, the CDR3 is TGCGCCAGCAGCCCGGGACAGAACAATGAGCAGTTCTTC. The V gene is TRBV5-1, the J gene TRBJ2-1, with 7 bases aligning to TRBD1. CDR3 length: 13 amino acids. Looked up from germline, CDR1 is SGHRS and CDR2 is YFSETQ. Trimming at V came to 4 bases and at J to 5 bases, leaving 3 bases not matched to a gene.

This clone came up a few times. This chain connects TRBV5-1 to TRBJ2-2; weak D call: TRBD1 (6 bases). Germline-derived CDR1 and CDR2 are SGHRS and YFSETQ. Trimming took off 6 bases at V and 2 bases at J, with 17 bases between the two ends. CDR3 length: 16 residues. The CDR3 DNA is TGCGCCAGCACCCAGGGACACAGGGACAACACCGGGGAGCTGTTTTTT. Translation: CASTQGHRDNTGELFF.

V gene TRBV9 combines with J gene TRBJ1-2; 9 positions match TRBD1. Germline trimming cut 4 bases from V and 5 bases from J; bases unmatched to any gene: 6. Germline CDR1 and CDR2: SGDLS and YYNGEE. There are 14 residues in the CDR3. The CDR3 nucleotides read TGTGCCAGCAGCCCTTCGGGACAGGGATATGGCTACACCTTC. It encodes CASSPSGQGYGYTF. Filled out from reference TRBV9 and TRBJ1-2, the complete variable domain reads DSGVTQTPKHLITATGQRVTLRCSPRSGDLSVYWYQQSLDQGLQFLIQYYNGEERAKGNILERFSAQQFPDLHSELNLSSLELGDSALYFCASSPSGQGYGYTFGSGTRLTVV.

The V call is TRBV6-6, the J call TRBJ1-1; no reliable D call. Germline V CDR1 and CDR2: MNHNY, SVGAGI (reference sequence). V lost 6 bases, J lost 0 bases, and 14 bases lay in between. The CDR3 loop spans 15 amino acids. This CDR3 is CASRNTQELNTEAFF. CDR3 nucleotide sequence: TGTGCCAGCAGGAACACCCAGGAGTTGAACACTGAAGCTTTCTTT.